This is a list of T cell receptor beta chains from one sample in a study of blood T cells in healthy people across ages. A single record per CDR3 protein comes from TCRdb applying MiXCR to the 5' RACE reads. The sample lists roughly 1 million distinct CDR3 sequences; almost 25% were seen once. These data also formed part of another study, on T cells of mothers and their children.

Sequencing was carried out using blood. The receptors were sampled from a girl under 10 years old in good health. Both conserved end residues are part of each CDR3. A D gene is named only where the DNA matches it firmly. The size entry is marked missing in some rows and otherwise reads once, few, many or a size class.

d_call	j_call	v_call	clone_size	cdr3_aa	cdr3_nt
.	TRBJ2-7	TRBV29-1	.	CSVEGGKDGFSYEQYF	TGCAGCGTTGAAGGAGGCAAAGACGGCTTCAGCTACGAGCAGTACTTC
.	TRBJ2-5	TRBV7-8	.	CASSLASGAQKETQYF	TGTGCCAGCAGCTTAGCGTCGGGGGCGCAAAAGGAGACCCAGTACTTC
.	TRBJ2-1	TRBV7-8	.	CATLGGQYNEQFF	TGTGCCACTCTGGGGGGCCAGTACAATGAGCAGTTCTTC
.	TRBJ1-2	TRBV5-5	few	CASVGETYGYTF	TGTGCCAGCGTCGGGGAGACCTATGGCTACACCTTC
TRBD1	TRBJ2-7	TRBV10-3	many	CAIQLGQGKNEQYF	TGTGCCATCCAATTGGGACAGGGAAAGAACGAGCAGTACTTC
.	TRBJ2-7	TRBV5-1	.	CASSLNSANEQYF	TGCGCCAGCAGCTTGAATTCAGCAAACGAGCAGTACTTC
.	TRBJ1-4	TRBV13	.	CASSLKTTATNEKLFF	TGTGCCAGCAGCTTAAAGACAACGGCAACTAATGAAAAACTGTTTTTT
.	TRBJ1-1	TRBV29-1	few	CSVRLDQYGEAFF	TGCAGCGTCCGATTGGATCAATATGGTGAAGCTTTCTTT
TRBD1	TRBJ2-7	TRBV4-3	few	CASSQEEGTGSNEQYF	TGCGCCAGCAGCCAAGAAGAAGGGACAGGGAGTAACGAGCAGTACTTC
.	TRBJ2-5	TRBV11-2	.	CASSNSLDGEETQYF	TGTGCCAGCAGCAATTCTCTGGACGGCGAGGAGACCCAGTACTTC
.	TRBJ2-5	TRBV5-1	.	CASSPGSRTQETQYF	TGCGCCAGCAGCCCGGGTTCACGTACTCAAGAGACCCAGTACTTC
.	TRBJ2-7	TRBV15	.	CATSLPGASYEQYF	TGTGCCACCTCTCTACCAGGGGCCTCCTACGAGCAGTACTTC
.	TRBJ2-5	TRBV6-5	.	CASSYKPGPSLEQYF	TGTGCCAGCAGTTACAAACCGGGGCCGTCCCTGGAGCAGTACTTC
.	TRBJ2-7	TRBV28	.	CASSPRDPYEQYF	TGTGCCAGCAGTCCCAGGGACCCCTACGAGCAGTACTTC
.	TRBJ2-5	TRBV15	.	CATSKSLETQYF	TGTGCCACCAGCAAAAGCTTAGAGACCCAGTACTTC
.	TRBJ2-5	TRBV3-1	.	CASSDFRGSGETQYF	TGTGCCAGCAGCGATTTTAGGGGATCGGGAGAGACCCAGTACTTC
.	TRBJ1-2	TRBV29-1	few	CSVVWATQNYGYTF	TGCAGCGTTGTTTGGGCCACGCAAAACTATGGCTACACCTTC
.	TRBJ2-1	TRBV11-2	few	CASSLGDSQQFF	TGTGCCAGCAGCTTAGGGGACTCCCAGCAGTTCTTC
TRBD1	TRBJ2-3	TRBV4-3	few	CASSQAGQGLDTQYF	TGCGCCAGCAGCCAAGCCGGACAGGGATTAGATACGCAGTATTTT
.	TRBJ1-2	TRBV27	once	CASSLTPGASYGYTF	TGTGCCAGCAGTTTAACCCCGGGAGCGTCCTATGGCTACACCTTC
.	TRBJ2-3	TRBV20-1	.	CGARTGDTQYF	TGCGGTGCTCGAACAGGAGATACGCAGTATTTT
.	TRBJ2-7	TRBV25-1	few	CASSDPDYEQYF	TGTGCCAGCAGTGACCCCGATTACGAGCAGTACTTC
.	TRBJ1-1	TRBV29-1	few	CSVVGRRTEAFF	TGCAGCGTTGTCGGCAGGCGGACTGAAGCTTTCTTT
TRBD2	TRBJ2-1	TRBV5-6	.	CASSFGGVSYNEQFF	TGTGCCAGCAGCTTTGGGGGGGTCTCCTACAATGAGCAGTTCTTC
.	TRBJ2-3	TRBV6-5	few	CASSLHGIINTDTQYF	TGTGCCAGCAGCCTTCACGGAATAATAAACACAGATACGCAGTATTTT
.	TRBJ2-2	TRBV7-6	.	CASSASRAVTGELFF	TGTGCCAGCAGCGCTAGCCGGGCGGTGACCGGGGAGCTGTTTTTT
.	TRBJ1-1	TRBV29-1	few	CSVVVVTEAFF	TGCAGCGTTGTAGTGGTAACTGAAGCTTTCTTT
.	TRBJ2-3	TRBV12-3/TRBV12-4	.	CASSPQRAQYF	TGTGCCAGCAGTCCCCAGCGAGCGCAGTATTTT
.	TRBJ2-7	TRBV6-1	few	CASSEVPRDEQYF	TGTGCCAGCAGTGAGGTTCCTCGGGACGAGCAGTACTTC
.	TRBJ2-1	TRBV7-3	.	CASSPPANGDQFF	TGTGCCAGCAGCCCCCCGGCTAACGGGGATCAGTTCTTC
TRBD2	TRBJ2-1	TRBV27	.	CASRAGLGVGEQFF	TGTGCCAGCAGGGCGGGACTAGGTGTTGGTGAGCAGTTCTTC
.	TRBJ2-1	TRBV4-2	few	CASSPTSWGKNEQFF	TGTGCCAGCAGCCCTACTAGTTGGGGGAAAAATGAGCAGTTCTTC
.	TRBJ2-1	TRBV10-3	.	CAISALRVNEQFF	TGTGCCATCAGTGCTCTTCGCGTAAATGAGCAGTTCTTC
.	TRBJ1-1	TRBV3-1	.	CASSQGSYPPTEAFF	TGTGCCAGCAGCCAAGGTTCCTATCCCCCCACTGAAGCTTTCTTT
.	TRBJ1-1	TRBV29-1	few	CSVWRGTEAFF	TGCAGCGTTTGGAGGGGCACTGAAGCTTTCTTT
.	TRBJ2-7	TRBV4-2	few	CASSQTQGYTSYEQYF	TGTGCCAGCAGCCAGACTCAAGGTTACACCTCCTACGAGCAGTACTTC
TRBD1	TRBJ2-1	TRBV28	.	CASGRGHSDNEQFF	TGTGCCAGCGGCAGGGGGCATTCGGACAATGAGCAGTTCTTC
.	TRBJ2-1	TRBV7-3	few	CASSLKSGNEQFF	TGTGCCAGCAGCTTAAAGAGCGGCAATGAGCAGTTCTTC
TRBD1	TRBJ1-1	TRBV5-1	.	CASSLDRVDNEAFF	TGCGCCAGCAGTTTGGACAGGGTGGATAATGAAGCTTTCTTT
TRBD1	TRBJ2-6	TRBV4-3	.	CASSQDWDSSSGANVLTF	TGCGCCAGCAGCCAAGATTGGGACAGCAGCTCTGGGGCCAACGTCCTGACTTTC
TRBD2	TRBJ2-1	TRBV7-2	.	CASSFSTSGVNEQFF	TGTGCCAGCAGCTTTAGCACTAGCGGGGTCAATGAGCAGTTCTTC
.	TRBJ2-7	TRBV7-9	.	CASSLYPKYEQYF	TGTGCCAGCAGCTTATACCCCAAATACGAGCAGTACTTC
.	TRBJ1-5	TRBV25-1	few	CASSDGYLQPQHF	TGTGCCAGCAGTGATGGGTATTTACAGCCCCAGCATTTT
TRBD1	TRBJ1-2	TRBV9	.	CASSALGQGGNYGYTF	TGTGCCAGCAGCGCCTTAGGACAGGGTGGGAACTATGGCTACACCTTC
TRBD2	TRBJ2-5	TRBV10-3	.	CAISPGLADYQETQYF	TGTGCCATCTCGCCGGGACTAGCGGATTACCAAGAGACCCAGTACTTC
.	TRBJ2-3	TRBV20-1	.	CSAPVGGPDTQYF	TGCAGTGCCCCGGTAGGGGGGCCGGATACGCAGTATTTT
.	TRBJ2-1	TRBV12-3/TRBV12-4	.	CASRPEGDPSSYNEQFF	TGTGCCAGCAGACCAGAGGGGGACCCTAGCTCCTACAATGAGCAGTTCTTC
TRBD2	TRBJ2-1	TRBV20-1	.	CSARLAGVYNEQFF	TGCAGTGCCCGGCTAGCGGGGGTCTACAATGAGCAGTTCTTC
.	TRBJ2-7	TRBV15	few	CATSRDSLGRGINEQYF	TGTGCCACCAGCAGAGATTCGTTGGGCAGGGGCATCAACGAGCAGTACTTC
.	TRBJ2-5	TRBV6-5	few	CASKRSLATETQYF	TGTGCCAGCAAGCGGTCTTTAGCGACAGAGACCCAGTACTTC
.	TRBJ1-4	TRBV5-1	.	CASSAERDTAEKLFF	TGCGCCAGCAGCGCTGAGAGGGACACGGCTGAAAAACTGTTTTTT
.	TRBJ2-3	TRBV10-3	.	CATSSRSSTDTQYF	TGTGCTACTAGCTCCCGATCTAGCACAGATACGCAGTATTTT
TRBD2	TRBJ2-3	TRBV11-1	few	CASSAGDDTQYF	TGTGCCAGCAGCGCGGGGGACGATACGCAGTATTTT
.	TRBJ2-7	TRBV6-5	few	CASSYTGKSYEQYF	TGTGCCAGCAGTTACACAGGGAAGTCCTACGAGCAGTACTTC